These 5 T cell receptor beta chains share one sample of origin, sequenced in a study of T-cell memory formation after mild COVID-19. Using its own MiXCR run on the 5' RACE reads, TCRdb lists one record per CDR3 protein. The profile shows 350,000 to 550,000 distinct CDR3 sequences, over 15% of them singletons. The sequencing input was PBMCs or a T cell subset sorted from them (not recorded which). These receptors all stem from a young man who had mild COVID-19 (a few samples of this study predate the infection). Cell type and time point are not known.

V gene TRBV4-1 combines with J gene TRBJ1-4, with 9 bases identical to TRBD1. V shed 6 bases and J 3 bases; nucleotides not matched to a gene: 5. This CDR3 is built from 15 residues. The germline gives CDR1 MGHRA, CDR2 YSYEKL. The DNA for the CDR3 is TGCGCCAGCAGAGGACAGGGGCTAGCTAATGAAAAACTGTTTTTT. Its protein product is CASRGQGLANEKLFF.

The chain recombines TRBV4-3 with TRBJ2-1, with TRBD2 matching 8 bases. Unmatched junction bases numbered 5, after V lost 0 bases and J lost 4 bases. CDR1 and CDR2 from the germline V gene are LGHNA and YSLEER. The CDR3 has 16 residues. CDR3 coding DNA: TGCGCCAGCAGCCAAGAGGCCAGCGGGGGATACAATGAGCAGTTCTTC. Translation gives CASSQEASGGYNEQFF.

This clonotype came up a few times. The chain joins TRBV20-1 to TRBJ1-2; TRBD1 agrees at 11 bases. Germline trimming cut 6 bases from V and 2 bases from J; bases unmatched to any gene: 5. Germline V CDR1 and CDR2: DFQATT, SNEGSKA (reference sequence). The CDR3 is made up of 14 amino acids. CDR3 nucleotides: TGCAGTGCCAGGGACAGGGGGAGAAACTATGGCTACACCTTC. Translated, it gives CSARDRGRNYGYTF.

This clonotype was counted many times. The chain recombines TRBV12-3 or TRBV12-4 with TRBJ1-5; 9 bases agree with TRBD1. The CDR3 has 17 residues. J was trimmed by 1 base and V by 5 bases; bases with no gene match: 9. CDR3 protein: CASSLGQGRVSNQPQHF. The CDR3 DNA reads as TGTGCCAGCAGTCTCGGACAGGGGCGAGTAAGCAATCAGCCCCAGCATTTT.

This clonotype was seen a few times. The chain couples TRBV7-9 to TRBJ2-7; the match to TRBD2 covers 9 bases. This CDR3 is built from 14 residues. V lost 6 bases, J lost 9 bases, and 12 bases stayed unmatched. Germline CDR1 reads SEHNR; CDR2 reads FQNEAQ (reference sequence). The CDR3 sequence is CASSRLAAAEGQYV. DNA for the CDR3: TGTGCCAGCAGTAGACTAGCGGCGGCTGAAGGGCAGTACGTC.